The following is a T cell receptor (beta chain) sequence with its context. As yet, its antigen is unknown. This sample was taken from a study of cytomegalovirus exposure and HLA in healthy donors. Regarding the study as a whole: Earlier findings revealed that most TCR beta V segments proved productive either about 90% or about 30% of the time.

Although they were nominally healthy when sampled, donors likely had unrecorded immune exposures. Germline V gives CDR1 SGHRS, CDR2 YFSETQ. The CDR3 consists of 14 residues. Between the trimmed V and J ends, which lost 6 bases and 4 bases, there was a span of 16 bases. A multiplex PCR was run with 60 Vbeta primers and 13 Jbeta primers. Only in-frame clones appear in the TCRdb table, and some are missing; sequencing was by immunoSEQ multiplex PCR. In the table there are 90,000 to 140,000 clones, roughly 12% of which are singletons. The chain links TRBV5-1 to TRBJ2-5, with D perhaps TRBD2 (5 bases). This receptor was taken from a middle-aged man in good health and CMV-seropositive. Sequencing was performed on PBMCs. CDR3 sequence reads: CASTSSGLGETQYF. For the CDR3, the DNA is TGCGCCAGCACCTCGAGCGGCCTGGGAGAGACCCAGTACTTC. The full variable domain, with the rest looked up from reference TRBV5-1 and TRBJ2-5, is KAGVTQTPRYLIKTRGQQVTLSCSPISGHRSVSWYQQTPGQGLQFLFEYFSETQRNKGNFPGRFSGRQFSNSRSEMNVSTLELGDSALYLCASTSSGLGETQYFGPGTRLLVL.